What follows is one T cell receptor (beta chain) and its context. This entry comes from a study of blood T cell repertoires in COVID-19. Overall study context: Nucleic acid was either cDNA or gDNA, and it came from T cells, B-cell-depleted T cells, or PBMCs.

As handled by the study authors: Reference gene primer amplification gave estimated nucleated cell counts. Assay used: immunoSEQ multiplex PCR; TCRdb lists only in-frame clones, some missing. V, J and clone size are taken as reported in that table, and D and trimming were inferred from the DNA itself. The table shows hundreds of thousands of clones, with about 89% occurring only once. Germline V gives CDR1 SGDLS, CDR2 YYNGEE. The CDR3 spans 13 residues. Trimming removed 3 bases at V and 6 bases at J, with 10 bases between. Participants spanned ages roughly 18 to 95 years and resided in around 25 US areas. Each participant's cohort was designated according to participant-reported clinical history.

This sequence originates from a woman in her thirties or forties who had recovered from COVID-19. The chain recombines TRBV9 with TRBJ2-1, with D perhaps matching TRBD1 (5 bases). The source material was PBMCs or T cells enriched from blood (not recorded which). The CDR3 DNA reads as TGTGCCAGCAGCGACAGGACCCTCAATGAGCAGTTCTTC. Its translation is CASSDRTLNEQFF.